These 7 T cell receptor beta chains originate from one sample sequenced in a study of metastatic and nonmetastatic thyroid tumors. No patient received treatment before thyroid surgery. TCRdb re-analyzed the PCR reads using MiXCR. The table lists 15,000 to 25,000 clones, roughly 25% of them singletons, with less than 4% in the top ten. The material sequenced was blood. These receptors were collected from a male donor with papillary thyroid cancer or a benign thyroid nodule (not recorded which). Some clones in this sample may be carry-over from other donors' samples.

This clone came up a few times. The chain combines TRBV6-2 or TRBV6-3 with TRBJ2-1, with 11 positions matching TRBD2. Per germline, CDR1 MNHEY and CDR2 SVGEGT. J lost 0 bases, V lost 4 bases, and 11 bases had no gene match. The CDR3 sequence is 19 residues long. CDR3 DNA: TGTGCCAGCAGTTCCTCCGGACTAGCGGGTTCAGGCTCCTACAATGAGCAGTTCTTC. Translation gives CASSSSGLAGSGSYNEQFF.

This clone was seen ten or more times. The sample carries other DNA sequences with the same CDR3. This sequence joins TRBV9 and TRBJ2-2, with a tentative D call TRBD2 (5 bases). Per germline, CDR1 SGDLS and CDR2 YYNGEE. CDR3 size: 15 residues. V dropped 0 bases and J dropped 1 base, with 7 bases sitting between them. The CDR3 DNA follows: TGTGCCAGCAGCGTAGTGAGCGGGAACACCGGGGAGCTGTTTTTT. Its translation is CASSVVSGNTGELFF.

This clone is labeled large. CDR3 sequence: CASSYENEQYF. In DNA, the CDR3 is TGTGCCAGCAGTTATGAAAACGAGCAGTACTTC. The rearrangement links TRBV6-2 or TRBV6-3 to TRBJ2-7; D unresolved. The length of the CDR3 is 11 residues. From germline, CDR1 is MNHEY and CDR2 SVGEGT. The V gene lost 3 bases and the J gene lost 5 bases, with 5 bases spanning the gap.

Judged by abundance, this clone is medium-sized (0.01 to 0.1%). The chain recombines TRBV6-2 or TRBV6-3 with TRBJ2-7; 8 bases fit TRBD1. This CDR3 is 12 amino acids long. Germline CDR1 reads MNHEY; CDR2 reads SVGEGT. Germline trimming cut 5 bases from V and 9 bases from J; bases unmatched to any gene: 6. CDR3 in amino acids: CASSHGQGGQYF. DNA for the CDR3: TGTGCCAGCAGTCACGGACAGGGCGGGCAGTACTTC.

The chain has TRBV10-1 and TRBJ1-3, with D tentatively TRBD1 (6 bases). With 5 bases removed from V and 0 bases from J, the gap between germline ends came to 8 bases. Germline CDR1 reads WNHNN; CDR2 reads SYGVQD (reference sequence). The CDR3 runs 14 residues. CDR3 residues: CASSQGHSGNTIYF. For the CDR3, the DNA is TGCGCCAGCAGTCAGGGACACTCTGGAAACACCATATATTTT.

The CDR3: CASSLEGGVPGELFF. Written as DNA, the CDR3 is TGTGCCAGCAGCCTCGAGGGGGGTGTGCCCGGGGAGCTGTTTTTT. This chain links TRBV7-6 with TRBJ2-2; D may match TRBD1 or TRBD2 (6 bases each). Trimming removed 5 bases from V and 6 bases from J, with 16 bases in between. The length of the CDR3 is 15 residues. CDR1 is SGHVS and CDR2 is FNYEAQ in the germline V gene.

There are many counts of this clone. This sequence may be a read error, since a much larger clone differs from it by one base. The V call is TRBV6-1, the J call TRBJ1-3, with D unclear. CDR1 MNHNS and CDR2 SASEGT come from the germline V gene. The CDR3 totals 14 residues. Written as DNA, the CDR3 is TGTGCCAGCAGCGAAGACCACTCTGGAAGCACCATATATTTT. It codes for CASSEDHSGSTIYF.